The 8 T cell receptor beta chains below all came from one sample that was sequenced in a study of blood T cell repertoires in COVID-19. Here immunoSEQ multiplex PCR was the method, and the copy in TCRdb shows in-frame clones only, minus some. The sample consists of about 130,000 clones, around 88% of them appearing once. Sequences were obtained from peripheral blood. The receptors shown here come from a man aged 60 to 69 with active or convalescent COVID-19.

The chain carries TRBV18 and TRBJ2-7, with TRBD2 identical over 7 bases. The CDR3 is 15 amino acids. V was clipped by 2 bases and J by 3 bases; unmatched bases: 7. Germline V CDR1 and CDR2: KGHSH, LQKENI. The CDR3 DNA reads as TGTGCCAGCTCACCAGGGGGAGCGGGAAACTACGAGCAGTACTTC. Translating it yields CASSPGGAGNYEQYF.

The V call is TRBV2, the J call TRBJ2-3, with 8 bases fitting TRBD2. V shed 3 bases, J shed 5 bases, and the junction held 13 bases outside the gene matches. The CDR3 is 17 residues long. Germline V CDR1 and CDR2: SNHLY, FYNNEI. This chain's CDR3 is CASSDLWLAGGIDTQYF. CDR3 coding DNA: TGTGCCAGCAGTGATTTATGGTTGGCGGGGGGCATAGATACGCAGTATTTT. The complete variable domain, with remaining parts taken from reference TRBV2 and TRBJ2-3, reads EPEVTQTPSHQVTQMGQEVILRCVPISNHLYFYWYRQILGQKVEFLVSFYNNEISEKSEIFDDQFSVERPDGSNFTLKIRSTKLEDSAMYFCASSDLWLAGGIDTQYFGPGTRLTVL.

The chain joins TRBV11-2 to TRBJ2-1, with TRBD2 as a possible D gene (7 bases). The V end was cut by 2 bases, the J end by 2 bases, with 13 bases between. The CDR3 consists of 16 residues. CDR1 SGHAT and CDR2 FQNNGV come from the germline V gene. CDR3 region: CASSLWAGATYNEQFF. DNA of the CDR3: TGTGCCAGCAGCTTATGGGCGGGGGCCACCTACAATGAGCAGTTCTTC.

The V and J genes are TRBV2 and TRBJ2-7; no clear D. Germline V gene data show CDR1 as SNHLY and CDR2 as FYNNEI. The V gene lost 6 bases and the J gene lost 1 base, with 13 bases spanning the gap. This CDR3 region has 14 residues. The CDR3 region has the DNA TGTGCCAGCAGCCCACGCCAGGAATCCTACGAGCAGTACTTC. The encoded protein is CASSPRQESYEQYF.

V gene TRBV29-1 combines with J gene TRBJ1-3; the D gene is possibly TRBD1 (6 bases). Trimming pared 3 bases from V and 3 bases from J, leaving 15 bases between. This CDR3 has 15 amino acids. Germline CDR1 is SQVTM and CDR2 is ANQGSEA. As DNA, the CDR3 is TGCAGCGTTGAGCACAGGGCGAGGAGTGGAAACACCATATATTTT. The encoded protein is CSVEHRARSGNTIYF.

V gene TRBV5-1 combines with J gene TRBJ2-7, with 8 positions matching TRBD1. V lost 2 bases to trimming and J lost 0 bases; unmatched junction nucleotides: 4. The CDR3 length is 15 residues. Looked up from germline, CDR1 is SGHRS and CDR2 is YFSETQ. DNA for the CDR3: TGCGCCAGCAGCTTACAGGGGGTTAGCTCCTACGAGCAGTACTTC. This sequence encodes CASSLQGVSSYEQYF.

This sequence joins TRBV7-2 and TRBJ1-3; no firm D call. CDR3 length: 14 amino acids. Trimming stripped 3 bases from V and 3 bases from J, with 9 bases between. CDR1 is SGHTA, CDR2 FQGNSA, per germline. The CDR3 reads CASSFQANGNTIYF. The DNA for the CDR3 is TGTGCCAGCAGCTTCCAGGCGAATGGAAACACCATATATTTT.

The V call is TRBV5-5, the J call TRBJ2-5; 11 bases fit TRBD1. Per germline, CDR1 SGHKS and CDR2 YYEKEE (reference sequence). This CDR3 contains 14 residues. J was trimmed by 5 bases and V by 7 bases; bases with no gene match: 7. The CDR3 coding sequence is TGTGCCAGCCACCGGACAGGGGGCAGGGAGACCCAGTACTTC. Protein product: CASHRTGGRETQYF.